A single sample is the source of the 9 T cell receptor beta chains below, sequenced in a study of shared clonotypes between healthy human individuals. The data were produced by immunoSEQ multiplex PCR, yet TCRdb's version contains in-frame clones alone and is incomplete. The table lists more than 1 million clones, about 84% of them singletons. Sequencing used memory CD4+ T cells from PBMCs. The subset: CD45RA-negative fraction. The receptors shown here come from a man aged 18 to 30 in good health. Some clones in this sample may be carry-over from other donors' samples.

The V call is TRBV28, the J call TRBJ2-1, with a tentative D call TRBD2 (6 bases). The CDR3 has 19 residues. Germline V gives CDR1 MDHEN, CDR2 SYDVKM. The V and J ends lost 4 bases and 4 bases respectively, with 26 bases between them. CDR3 sequence reads: CASSYPGRRGLGEYNEQFF. The CDR3 DNA reads as TGTGCCAGCAGTTACCCCGGGAGAAGGGGTTTAGGGGAATACAATGAGCAGTTCTTC.

As concerns this clone: This clone may be a read error of a much larger clone one base away. The chain employs TRBV30 and TRBJ2-7; D not resolved. The CDR3 consists of 12 residues. Germline CDR1 and CDR2: GTSNPN and SVGIG (reference sequence). The CDR3 DNA follows: TGTGCCCGGAGTGTTGGCCGTCCGGGGCAGTACTTC. It is translated as CARSVGRPGQYF.

The chain uses TRBV4-1 and TRBJ2-2, with D uncertain. This CDR3 is 11 amino acids long. Germline values: CDR1 MGHRA, CDR2 YSYEKL. With 2 bases removed from V and 7 bases from J, the gap between germline ends came to 2 bases. CDR3 sequence: CASSQYGELFF. The CDR3 nucleotides read TGCGCCAGCAGCCAATACGGGGAGCTGTTTTTT.

A remark on this clone: Other nucleotide sequences from this sample produce the same CDR3. The chain recombines TRBV9 with TRBJ2-2; D not certain. Germline CDR1 is SGDLS and CDR2 is YYNGEE. Trimming took 2 bases from V and 0 from J, leaving 8 bases between them. The CDR3 totals 15 residues. The chain's CDR3 is CASSVDPANTGELFF. In DNA, the CDR3 is TGTGCCAGCAGCGTTGACCCAGCGAACACCGGGGAGCTGTTTTTT.

Only one count was recorded for this clone. The V and J genes are TRBV19 and TRBJ2-1, with TRBD1 matching over 8 bases. The CDR3 is 14 residues long. Germline V gene sequence: CDR1 LNHDA, CDR2 SQIVND (reference sequence). Unmatched junction bases numbered 8, after V lost 7 bases and J lost 6 bases. The CDR3 coding sequence is TGTGCCAGTAACTTCCCACAGGGGGGCAATGAGCAGTTCTTC. Its translation is CASNFPQGGNEQFF.

Note on this clone: Other nucleotide sequences from this sample produce the same CDR3. The CDR3 DNA follows: TGTGCCAGCAGTTACGGGAGGAGCTCCTACAATGAGCAGTTCTTC. It specifies CASSYGRSSYNEQFF. The chain is built from TRBV6-5 and TRBJ2-1, with D possibly TRBD2 on 6 matching bases. Germline V gives CDR1 MNHEY, CDR2 SVGAGI. CDR3 length equals 15 residues. V was cut by 2 bases and J by 0 bases, with 8 bases left in between.

This chain uses TRBV2 with TRBJ1-4; unclear D gene. There are 14 residues in the CDR3. Trimming cost V 6 bases and J 0 bases, with 8 bases left between them. From germline, CDR1 is SNHLY and CDR2 FYNNEI. CDR3: CASRQTPTNEKLFF. In DNA, the CDR3 is TGTGCCAGCAGGCAGACTCCAACTAATGAAAAACTGTTTTTT. Full variable domain (rest looked up from reference TRBV2 and TRBJ1-4): EPEVTQTPSHQVTQMGQEVILRCVPISNHLYFYWYRQILGQKVEFLVSFYNNEISEKSEIFDDQFSVERPDGSNFTLKIRSTKLEDSAMYFCASRQTPTNEKLFFGSGTQLSVL.

CDR3 in amino acids: CSVRTGSGANVLTF. CDR3 nucleotides: TGCAGCGTTCGTACAGGGTCTGGGGCCAACGTCCTGACTTTC. J is TRBJ2-6 and V is TRBV29-1, with a possible D match to TRBD1 (6 bases). CDR1 and CDR2 from the germline V gene are SQVTM and ANQGSEA. Trimming took 5 bases from V and 1 from J, leaving 9 bases between them. The CDR3 length is 14 residues.

The CDR3, as DNA: TGTGCCACCAGCAGTGGATCTCTTGGGACTAGCGGGACATACGAGCAGTACTTC. It is translated as CATSSGSLGTSGTYEQYF. The rearrangement joins TRBV15 to TRBJ2-7; 13 nucleotides agree with TRBD2. The CDR3 has 18 amino acids. Looked up from germline, CDR1 is LNHNV and CDR2 is YYDKDF (reference sequence). Losses at the gene ends were 3 bases for V and 4 bases for J; bases not matched to a gene: 12. Drawing the rest from reference TRBV15 and TRBJ2-7, the complete variable domain is DAMVIQNPRYQVTQFGKPVTLSCSQTLNHNVMYWYQQKSSQAPKLLFHYYDKDFNNEADTPDNFQSRRPNTSFCFLDIRSPGLGDTAMYLCATSSGSLGTSGTYEQYFGPGTRLTVT.